Sequencing of this TCR beta chain was carried out in a study of neoadjuvant nivolumab and ipilimumab in lung cancer. Of note for this clone: Its matching antigen is unknown.

Overall study results and limits: From pretherapy to surgery, tumor richness and clonality rose with dual therapy. Pathologic regression was not significantly tied to TCR clonality.

TCRdb keeps only in-frame clones here, not all; method: immunoSEQ multiplex PCR. The sample gives 7,000 to 9,500 clones, over 75% of which show up once; 8% is in the top ten. The CDR3 is made up of 14 amino acids. Unmatched junction bases numbered 6, after V lost 4 bases and J lost 4 bases. CDR1 and CDR2 from the germline V gene are MNHEY and SVGAGI. The source of this sequence is an adult with non-small cell lung cancer. The chain combines TRBV6-5 with TRBJ1-2, with TRBD1 identical over 7 bases. The starting material was tumor tissue, obtained after neoadjuvant nivolumab, alone or with ipilimumab, at or shortly before surgery. CDR3 region: CASSSPTGSYGYTF. DNA of the CDR3: TGTGCCAGCAGTTCTCCGACAGGGTCCTATGGCTACACCTTC.